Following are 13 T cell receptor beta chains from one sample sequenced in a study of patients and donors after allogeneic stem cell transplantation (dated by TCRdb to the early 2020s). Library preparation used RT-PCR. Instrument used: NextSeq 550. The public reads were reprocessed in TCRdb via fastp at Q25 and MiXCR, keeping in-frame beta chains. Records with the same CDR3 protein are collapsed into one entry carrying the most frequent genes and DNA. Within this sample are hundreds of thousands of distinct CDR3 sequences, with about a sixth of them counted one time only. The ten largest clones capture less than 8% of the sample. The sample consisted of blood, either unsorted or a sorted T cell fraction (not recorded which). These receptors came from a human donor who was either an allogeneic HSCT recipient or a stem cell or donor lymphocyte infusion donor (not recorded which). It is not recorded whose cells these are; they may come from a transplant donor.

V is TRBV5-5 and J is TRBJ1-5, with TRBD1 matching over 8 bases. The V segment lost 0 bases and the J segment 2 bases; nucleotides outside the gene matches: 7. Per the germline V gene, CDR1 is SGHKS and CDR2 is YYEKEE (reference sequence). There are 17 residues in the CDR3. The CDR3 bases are TGTGCCAGCAGCTTGGGAGGACAGGGCGGGGGCAATCAGCCCCAGCATTTT. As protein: CASSLGGQGGGNQPQHF.

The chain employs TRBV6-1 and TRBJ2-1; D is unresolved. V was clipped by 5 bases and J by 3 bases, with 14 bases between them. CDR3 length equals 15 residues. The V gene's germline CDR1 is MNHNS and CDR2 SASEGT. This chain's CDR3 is CASSPLDKFYNEQFF. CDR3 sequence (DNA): TGTGCCAGCAGTCCTCTAGATAAGTTCTACAATGAGCAGTTCTTC.

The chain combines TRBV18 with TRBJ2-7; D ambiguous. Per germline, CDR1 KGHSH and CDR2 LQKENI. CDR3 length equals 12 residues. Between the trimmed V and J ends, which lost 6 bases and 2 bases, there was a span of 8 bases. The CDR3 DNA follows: TGTGCCAGCTCCCGCAGGACCTACGAGCAGTACTTC. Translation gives CASSRRTYEQYF.

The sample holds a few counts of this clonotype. CDR3 sequence: CASSVGLNRSSGRYEQYF. Written as DNA, the CDR3 is TGTGCCAGCAGCGTAGGCCTGAACCGATCTAGCGGGAGATACGAGCAGTACTTC. The chain links TRBV9 to TRBJ2-7; 10 bases map to TRBD2. V was clipped by 0 bases and J by 4 bases; unmatched bases: 13. Germline V lookup: CDR1 SGDLS, CDR2 YYNGEE. This CDR3 is built from 18 residues.

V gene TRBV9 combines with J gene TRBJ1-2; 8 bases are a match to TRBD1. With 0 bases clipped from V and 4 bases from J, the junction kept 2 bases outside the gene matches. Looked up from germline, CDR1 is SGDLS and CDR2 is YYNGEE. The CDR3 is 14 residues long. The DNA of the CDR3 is TGTGCCAGCAGCGTAGCCGACAGGGGCTATGGCTACACCTTC. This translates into CASSVADRGYGYTF.

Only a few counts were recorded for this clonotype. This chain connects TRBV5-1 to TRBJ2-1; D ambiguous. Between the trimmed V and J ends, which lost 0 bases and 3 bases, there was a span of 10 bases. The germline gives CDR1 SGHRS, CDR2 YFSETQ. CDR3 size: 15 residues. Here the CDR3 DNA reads TGCGCCAGCAGCTTGGGATGGGGTGTCTACAATGAGCAGTTCTTC. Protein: CASSLGWGVYNEQFF.

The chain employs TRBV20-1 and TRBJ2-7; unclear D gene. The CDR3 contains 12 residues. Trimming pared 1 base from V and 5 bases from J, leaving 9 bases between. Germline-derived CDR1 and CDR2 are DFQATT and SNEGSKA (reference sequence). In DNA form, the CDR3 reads TGCAGTGCTAGAGGCAACCCCCACGAGCAGTACTTC. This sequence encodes CSARGNPHEQYF.

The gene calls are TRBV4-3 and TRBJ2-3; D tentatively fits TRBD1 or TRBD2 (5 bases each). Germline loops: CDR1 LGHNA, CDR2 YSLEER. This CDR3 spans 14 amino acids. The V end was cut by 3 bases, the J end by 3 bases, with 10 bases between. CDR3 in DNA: TGCGCCAGCAGCCAGGGGACCACGACAGATACGCAGTATTTT. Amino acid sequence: CASSQGTTTDTQYF.

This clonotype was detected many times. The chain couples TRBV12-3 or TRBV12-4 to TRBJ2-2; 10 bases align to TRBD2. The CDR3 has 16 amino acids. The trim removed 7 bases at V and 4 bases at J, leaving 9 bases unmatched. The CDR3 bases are TGTGCCAGCACCCCACGGAGGACTAGCGGCACCGGGGAGCTGTTTTTT. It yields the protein CASTPRRTSGTGELFF.

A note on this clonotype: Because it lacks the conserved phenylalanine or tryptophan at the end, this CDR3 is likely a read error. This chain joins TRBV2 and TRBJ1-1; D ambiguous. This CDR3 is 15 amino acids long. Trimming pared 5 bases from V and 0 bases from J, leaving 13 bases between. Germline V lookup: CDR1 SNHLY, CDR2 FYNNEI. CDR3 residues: CASSPVYAMNTEAFY. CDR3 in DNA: TGTGCCAGCAGTCCGGTCTACGCTATGAACACTGAAGCTTTCTAT.

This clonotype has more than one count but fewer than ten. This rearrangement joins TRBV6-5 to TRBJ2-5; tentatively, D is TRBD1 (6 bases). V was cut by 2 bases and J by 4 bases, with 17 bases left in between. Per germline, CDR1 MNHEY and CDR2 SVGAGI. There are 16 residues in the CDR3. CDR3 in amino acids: CASSYLGQKARETQYF. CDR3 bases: TGTGCCAGCAGTTACCTCGGACAGAAAGCAAGAGAGACCCAGTACTTC.

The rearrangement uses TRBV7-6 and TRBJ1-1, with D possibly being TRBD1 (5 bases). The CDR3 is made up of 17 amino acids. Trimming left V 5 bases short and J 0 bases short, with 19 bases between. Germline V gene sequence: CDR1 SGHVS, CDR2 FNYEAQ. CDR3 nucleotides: TGTGCCAGCAGCCGCGGGTGGGTTGGGGGGATGAACACTGAAGCTTTCTTT. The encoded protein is CASSRGWVGGMNTEAFF.

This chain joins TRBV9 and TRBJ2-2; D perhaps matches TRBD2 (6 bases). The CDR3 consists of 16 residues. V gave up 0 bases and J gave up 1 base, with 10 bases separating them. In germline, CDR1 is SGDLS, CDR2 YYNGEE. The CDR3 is CASSVVSGRNTGELFF. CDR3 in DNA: TGTGCCAGCAGCGTAGTGAGCGGGCGGAACACCGGGGAGCTGTTTTTT.